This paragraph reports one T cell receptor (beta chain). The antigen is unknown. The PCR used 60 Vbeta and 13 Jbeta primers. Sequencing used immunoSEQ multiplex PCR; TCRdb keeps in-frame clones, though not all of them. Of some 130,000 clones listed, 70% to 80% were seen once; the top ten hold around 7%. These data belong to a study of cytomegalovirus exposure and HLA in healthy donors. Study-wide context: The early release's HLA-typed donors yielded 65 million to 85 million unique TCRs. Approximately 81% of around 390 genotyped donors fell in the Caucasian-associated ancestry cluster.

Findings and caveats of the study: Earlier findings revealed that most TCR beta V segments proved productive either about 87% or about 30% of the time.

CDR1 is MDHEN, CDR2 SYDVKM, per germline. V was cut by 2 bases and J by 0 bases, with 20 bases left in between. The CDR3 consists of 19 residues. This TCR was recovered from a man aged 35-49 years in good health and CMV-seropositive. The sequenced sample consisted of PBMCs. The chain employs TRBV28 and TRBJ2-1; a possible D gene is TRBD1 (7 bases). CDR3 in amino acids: CASSLRRDSDIFSYNEQFF. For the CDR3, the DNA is TGTGCCAGCAGTTTAAGGCGGGACAGTGATATTTTCTCCTACAATGAGCAGTTCTTC. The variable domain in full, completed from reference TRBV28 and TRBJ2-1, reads DVKVTQSSRYLVKRTGEKVFLECVQDMDHENMFWYRQDPGLGLRLIYFSYDVKMKEKGDIPEGYSVSREKKERFSLILESASTNQTSMYLCASSLRRDSDIFSYNEQFFGPGTRLTVL.